This TCR beta chain came from a study of beta chain features in type 1 diabetes. A single heparinised blood sample, averaging about 120 mL, was obtained per donor. Points from the study as a whole: Sampled from patients, naive, central memory and Treg TCRB repertoires appeared more similar than those sampled from healthy donors. Type 1 diabetes patients had fewer VDJ junction insertions and more deletions. Shortening of TCRB CDR3s, moderate but significant, appeared in all four CD4+ subsets of Type 1 diabetes patients.

The CDR3 loop spans 14 amino acids. Germline CDR1 reads WSHSY; CDR2 reads SAAADI. Trimming cost V 7 bases and J 2 bases; bases outside gene matches: 3. A word on this clone: Its antigen is currently unknown.

Isolated RNA was reverse transcribed in full, so expressed TCRB transcripts were sequenced. This table comes from immunoSEQ multiplex PCR, and its TCRdb copy is limited to in-frame clones, with some not included. The sample shows approximately 160,000 clones, roughly 60% of them seen only once. The chain uses TRBV10-2 and TRBJ2-3, with TRBD2 matching over 10 bases. The TCR comes from a young man with type 1 diabetes. Sample: naive CD4+ T cells from blood. CDR3 sequence (DNA): TGCGCCAGCATGCTAGCGGGGGCCACAGATACGCAGTATTTT. Amino acid sequence: CASMLAGATDTQYF.